These 24 T cell receptor beta chains were all obtained from the same sample, sequenced in a study of cytomegalovirus exposure and HLA in healthy donors (dated by TCRdb to about 2017). The receptor library was made with the immunoSEQ multiplex PCR assay. A mixture of 60 forward primers for TCR Vbeta segments and 13 reverse primers for TCR Jbeta segments was used in the multiplex PCR. TCRdb provides this immuneACCESS table in a form limited to in-frame rearrangements. Some clones are lacking; in checked studies, under half of them reflect an unresolved V gene, and why the rest are absent is not known. The sample table shows 200,000 to 250,000 clones, and around 80% are seen once. 2.7% of the sample comes from the top ten. The sample was PBMCs. These receptors were obtained from a woman aged 55-70 years in good health and CMV-seropositive.

V is TRBV7-3 and J is TRBJ2-6; a weak D match, TRBD1 (6 bases). CDR1 is SGHTA and CDR2 is FQGTGA in the germline V gene. The length of the CDR3 is 19 residues. Trimming took 2 bases from V and 0 from J, leaving 17 bases between them. CDR3 in DNA: TGTGCCAGCAGCTTATTTACAGGGTCATCTACCTCTGGGGCCAACGTCCTGACTTTC. Its translation: CASSLFTGSSTSGANVLTF.

This clone was seen a handful of times. The chain employs TRBV5-1 and TRBJ1-4; 8 bases map to TRBD1. V lost 3 bases, J lost 3 bases, and 4 bases stayed unmatched. There are 15 residues in the CDR3. Per the germline V gene, CDR1 is SGHRS and CDR2 is YFSETQ. CDR3 nucleotides: TGCGCCAGCAGCTCGGGGACAGGTCCTAATGAAAAACTGTTTTTT. Translated, it gives CASSSGTGPNEKLFF.

This clone showed up just once. The CDR3 nucleotides are TGCGCCAGCAGCTCCGGGATAGACAGGCGGAACACTGAAGCTTTCTTT. Its translation: CASSSGIDRRNTEAFF. V usage is TRBV5-1 and J usage is TRBJ1-1, with D maybe TRBD1 (6 bases). Germline CDR1 is SGHRS and CDR2 is YFSETQ. The length of the CDR3 is 16 residues. Trimming took off 3 bases at V and 1 base at J, with 16 bases between the two ends.

The CDR3 bases are TGTGCCAGTAGTATAGCTGTGCAGGCCCTATATGGCTACACCTTC. This encodes CASSIAVQALYGYTF. This chain joins TRBV19 and TRBJ1-2, with D unresolved. CDR1 LNHDA and CDR2 SQIVND come from the germline V gene (reference sequence). The V and J ends lost 1 base and 5 bases respectively, with 14 bases between them. CDR3 length: 15 residues.

The rearrangement uses TRBV28 and TRBJ2-7; TRBD2 agrees at 8 bases. V trimming: 10 bases; J trimming: 3 bases; junction bases outside the gene matches: 8. This CDR3 region has 13 residues. Germline V gene sequence: CDR1 MDHEN, CDR2 SYDVKM. The CDR3 DNA is TGTGCCACCAACACGGCGGGAGGCTACGAGCAGTACTTC. Residues: CATNTAGGYEQYF. The full variable domain, in which reference TRBV28 and TRBJ2-7 provide the parts outside the CDR3, is DVKVTQSSRYLVKRTGEKVFLECVQDMDHENMFWYRQDPGLGLRLIYFSYDVKMKEKGDIPEGYSVSREKKERFSLILESASTNQTSMYLCATNTAGGYEQYFGPGTRLTVT.

As DNA, the CDR3 is TGTGCTAGTGGTTCCACCGCGACTGTCTATGGCTACACCTTC. Its translation: CASGSTATVYGYTF. The chain couples TRBV12-5 to TRBJ1-2; D unclear. The CDR3 loop spans 14 amino acids. Per germline, CDR1 LGHNT and CDR2 FRNRAP. Trimming removed 4 bases from V and 4 bases from J, with 13 bases in between.

This clone has a handful of counts. The V gene is TRBV27, the J gene TRBJ2-7; 9 bases line up with TRBD2. Germline CDR1 reads MNHEY; CDR2 reads SMNVEV (reference sequence). The CDR3 runs 14 residues. The ends lost 1 base at V and 3 bases at J; junction bases unmatched: 1. The DNA of the CDR3 is TGTGCCAGCAGTTTATATAGCGGGGGCTACGAGCAGTACTTC. It yields the protein CASSLYSGGYEQYF.

This chain links TRBV30 with TRBJ2-1; D may be TRBD2 (7 bases). Germline V lookup: CDR1 GTSNPN, CDR2 SVGIG (reference sequence). The CDR3 is made up of 13 amino acids. CDR3 coding DNA: TGTGCTGGGGGCAGCGGGATAGGGAATGAGCAGTTCTTC. Translated, it gives CAGGSGIGNEQFF. Complete variable domain (other parts from reference TRBV30 and TRBJ2-1): SQTIHQWPATLVQPVGSPLSLECTVEGTSNPNLYWYRQAAGRGLQLLFYSVGIGQISSEVPQNLSASRPQDRQFILSSKKLLLSDSGFYLCAGGSGIGNEQFFGPGTRLTVL.

The rearrangement uses TRBV18 and TRBJ2-7, with 8 bases matching TRBD1. This CDR3 region has 13 residues. V lost 5 bases, J lost 3 bases, and 3 bases stayed unmatched. Per germline, CDR1 KGHSH and CDR2 LQKENI. CDR3 sequence: CASSSGQVYEQYF. DNA of the CDR3: TGTGCCAGCTCATCGGGACAGGTCTACGAGCAGTACTTC.

The chain links TRBV6-1 to TRBJ1-1; tentatively, D is TRBD1 (5 bases). The germline V and J ends were trimmed by 3 bases and 4 bases, with 9 bases remaining between them. Looked up from germline, CDR1 is MNHNS and CDR2 is SASEGT. The CDR3 sequence is 13 residues long. The CDR3 protein is CASSEQRGTEAFF. Here the CDR3 DNA reads TGTGCCAGCAGTGAGCAAAGGGGCACTGAAGCTTTCTTT.

The chain employs TRBV29-1 and TRBJ2-7; weak D call: TRBD2 (5 bases). The CDR3 is 14 residues long. The V end lost 1 base, the J end lost 5 bases, and 15 bases lay between the germline ends. Germline CDR1 SQVTM, CDR2 ANQGSEA. The CDR3 DNA sequence: TGCAGCGTTGAAGGGAAACTAGGTGTCCACGAGCAGTACTTC. Its protein product is CSVEGKLGVHEQYF.

V usage is TRBV5-1 and J usage is TRBJ2-7, with D maybe TRBD2 (5 bases). The CDR3 totals 14 residues. CDR1 and CDR2 from the germline V gene are SGHRS and YFSETQ. V lost 1 base, J lost 3 bases, and 11 bases lay in between. The CDR3 DNA reads TGCGCCAGCAGCTTGCAGGAGGTTCTCTACGAGCAGTACTTC. Encoded protein: CASSLQEVLYEQYF. Using reference TRBV5-1 and TRBJ2-7 for the parts outside the CDR3, the full variable domain is KAGVTQTPRYLIKTRGQQVTLSCSPISGHRSVSWYQQTPGQGLQFLFEYFSETQRNKGNFPGRFSGRQFSNSRSEMNVSTLELGDSALYLCASSLQEVLYEQYFGPGTRLTVT.

The chain recombines TRBV5-4 with TRBJ2-1; D is ambiguous. V was pared by 3 bases and J by 0 bases, with 10 bases between. The germline CDR1 and CDR2 sequences are SGHNT and YYREEE (reference sequence). The CDR3 consists of 15 residues. CDR3 DNA: TGTGCCAGCAGCTATAGTTTACTCTCCTACAATGAGCAGTTCTTC. It codes for CASSYSLLSYNEQFF.

The table lists this clone with a count of one. The chain carries TRBV28 and TRBJ1-2, with TRBD1 matching 8 bases. The germline V gene encodes CDR1 MDHEN and CDR2 SYDVKM. Trimming cost V 5 bases and J 4 bases; bases outside gene matches: 12. This CDR3 is 16 amino acids long. The CDR3: CASSPYPPGTGYGYTF. The CDR3 DNA reads as TGTGCCAGCAGTCCCTACCCCCCTGGGACAGGCTATGGCTACACCTTC.

V is TRBV2 and J is TRBJ2-2; 7 bases align to TRBD1. V shed 8 bases, J shed 0 bases, and the junction held 12 bases outside the gene matches. Germline CDR1 SNHLY, CDR2 FYNNEI. The CDR3 is made up of 17 amino acids. The CDR3 sequence is CASFGAIQGANTGELFF. CDR3 DNA sequence: TGTGCCAGCTTCGGCGCCATTCAGGGGGCGAACACCGGGGAGCTGTTTTTT.

With respect to this clone: The junction departs from germline at one end; a sequencing error may be responsible. This sequence joins TRBV30 and TRBJ2-1; 9 nucleotides line up with TRBD1. The germline V gene has CDR1 GTSNPN and CDR2 SVGIG (reference sequence). The CDR3 sequence is 11 residues long. The CDR3 region has the DNA TGTGCCCGAGATGGGGGACAGGGCCTTGTCTTC. Its protein is CARDGGQGLVF.

This rearrangement joins TRBV9 to TRBJ2-1; D might be TRBD1 (7 bases). There are 15 residues in the CDR3. The V and J ends lost 3 bases and 7 bases respectively, with 17 bases between them. Germline assignment: CDR1 SGDLS and CDR2 YYNGEE. CDR3 amino acids: CASSESRGARNEQFF. CDR3 DNA sequence: TGTGCCAGCAGCGAAAGCAGGGGGGCAAGGAATGAGCAGTTCTTC.

The rearrangement links TRBV12-5 to TRBJ2-3, with TRBD2 matching 10 bases. The CDR3 runs to 15 residues. Germline trimming cut 2 bases from V and 7 bases from J; bases unmatched to any gene: 6. The germline V gene encodes CDR1 LGHNT and CDR2 FRNRAP. DNA for the CDR3: TGTGCTAGTGGTTTGATGTCTAGCGGGAGTTATACGCAGTATTTT. Residues: CASGLMSSGSYTQYF.

The chain recombines TRBV18 with TRBJ2-7; no clear D. V lost 6 bases to trimming and J lost 4 bases, with 7 bases between them. The CDR3 has 11 amino acids. The germline V gene encodes CDR1 KGHSH and CDR2 LQKENI. CDR3 protein: CASSPEYEQYF. The CDR3 DNA reads as TGTGCCAGCTCTCCTGAGTACGAGCAGTACTTC.

The chain links TRBV5-4 to TRBJ1-2; tentatively, D is TRBD1 (5 bases). V was trimmed by 5 bases and J by 4 bases, leaving 18 bases between them. The CDR3 is made up of 15 amino acids. Per germline, CDR1 SGHNT and CDR2 YYREEE (reference sequence). CDR3 DNA sequence: TGTGCCAGCAGGGGGGGGACGGCTGTGGGCTATGGCTACACCTTC. It encodes CASRGGTAVGYGYTF.

The chain has TRBV28 and TRBJ1-5; possible D gene TRBD1, 5 bases. V was trimmed by 6 bases and J by 6 bases, leaving 24 bases between them. The CDR3 loop spans 17 amino acids. The germline V gene has CDR1 MDHEN and CDR2 SYDVKM. Here the CDR3 reads CASSSLVFGGTGQPQHF. The CDR3 DNA is TGTGCCAGCAGCTCTCTTGTATTCGGGGGGACGGGTCAGCCCCAGCATTTT.

CDR3 sequence (DNA): TGTGCCAGCAGTCCACCGGGACAGGGGTACTATGGCTACACCTTC. Amino acids: CASSPPGQGYYGYTF. The rearrangement links TRBV27 to TRBJ1-2, with TRBD1 matching over 10 bases. The trim removed 5 bases at V and 3 bases at J, leaving 6 bases unmatched. CDR3 size: 15 residues. Per germline, CDR1 MNHEY and CDR2 SMNVEV (reference sequence).

The genes are TRBV28 and TRBJ1-2; 9 bases agree with TRBD1. The CDR3 sequence is 16 residues long. The germline CDR1 and CDR2 sequences are MDHEN and SYDVKM. Trimming removed 1 base from V and 4 bases from J; junction bases left unmatched: 7. This CDR3 is CASSLSGQGRGYGYTF. The DNA for the CDR3 is TGTGCCAGCAGTTTATCGGGACAGGGAAGGGGCTATGGCTACACCTTC.

This clone was seen only a few times. The genes are TRBV6-1 and TRBJ1-5; D is perhaps TRBD1 (5 bases). The germline V gene has CDR1 MNHNS and CDR2 SASEGT. The CDR3 has 15 amino acids. Between the trimmed V and J ends, which lost 5 bases and 5 bases, there was a span of 16 bases. The CDR3 region is CASSFPRDFYQPQHF. The DNA for the CDR3 is TGTGCCAGCAGTTTCCCCCGGGACTTCTATCAGCCCCAGCATTTT.